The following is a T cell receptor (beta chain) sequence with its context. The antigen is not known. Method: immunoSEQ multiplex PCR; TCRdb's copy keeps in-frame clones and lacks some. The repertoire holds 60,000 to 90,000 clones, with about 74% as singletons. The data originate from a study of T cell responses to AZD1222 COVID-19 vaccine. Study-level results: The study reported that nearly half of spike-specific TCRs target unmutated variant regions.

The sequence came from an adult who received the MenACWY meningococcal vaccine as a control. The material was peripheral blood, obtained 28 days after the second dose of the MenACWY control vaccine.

CDR3 nucleotide sequence: TGTGCCAGCAGCTCCTTCGGGGGGGGAGGCGCAGATACGCAGTATTTT. This gives the protein CASSSFGGGGADTQYF. This chain joins TRBV9 and TRBJ2-3, with 8 bases fitting TRBD2. The CDR3 is made up of 16 amino acids. CDR1 is SGDLS, CDR2 YYNGEE, per germline. V gave up 4 bases and J gave up 4 bases; unmatched junction bases: 11. Drawing the rest from reference TRBV9 and TRBJ2-3, the complete variable domain is DSGVTQTPKHLITATGQRVTLRCSPRSGDLSVYWYQQSLDQGLQFLIQYYNGEERAKGNILERFSAQQFPDLHSELNLSSLELGDSALYFCASSSFGGGGADTQYFGPGTRLTVL.